One and the same sample provided the 14 T cell receptor beta chains below, sequenced in a study of OX40 agonist ivuxolimab in advanced cancers. TCRdb's copy holds only in-frame clones and misses some; the assay was immunoSEQ multiplex PCR. The sample lists 34,000 or so clones, roughly 76% occurring once. The sample was CD4+ or CD8+ T cells sorted from blood, taken in a trial of the OX40 agonist ivuxolimab. The source of these receptors is an adult with an advanced solid tumor such as melanoma, head and neck, liver or kidney cancer.

This clone was picked up one time. The chain recombines TRBV11-2 with TRBJ1-5; 7 bases are a match to TRBD1. The CDR3 extends over 13 amino acids. V was clipped by 5 bases and J by 6 bases; unmatched bases: 4. CDR1 and CDR2 (germline): SGHAT, FQNNGV. CDR3 loop: CASSRQGSQPQHF. CDR3 DNA sequence: TGTGCCAGCAGCAGACAGGGAAGTCAGCCCCAGCATTTT.

The chain joins TRBV6-1 to TRBJ1-5; D is uncertain. V lost 2 bases and J lost 7, with 21 bases in between. The CDR3 is 17 amino acids. Germline V gene lookup returns CDR1 MNHNS and CDR2 SASEGT. The CDR3 is CASSESPALESSQPQHF. Here the CDR3 DNA reads TGTGCCAGCAGTGAATCTCCCGCTTTGGAATCGTCCCAGCCCCAGCATTTT.

This clone was seen a single time. The chain has TRBV4-1 and TRBJ2-1; 11 bases map to TRBD2. This CDR3 has 16 residues. The trim removed 2 bases at V and 8 bases at J, leaving 8 bases unmatched. Looked up from germline, CDR1 is MGHRA and CDR2 is YSYEKL. The CDR3: CASSQMFLAGGYEQFF. The CDR3 DNA sequence: TGCGCCAGCAGCCAAATGTTCCTAGCGGGAGGCTATGAGCAGTTCTTC.

The V gene is TRBV6-1, the J gene TRBJ1-1, with D hard to call. Germline V gives CDR1 MNHNS, CDR2 SASEGT. V lost 7 bases and J lost 11, with 17 bases in between. CDR3 length: 12 residues. Written as DNA, the CDR3 is TGTGCCAGCACCCAAGGGTCCAAAGGGGCTTTCTTT. Protein: CASTQGSKGAFF.

In this sample, this clone turned up once. The J gene is TRBJ1-1, the V gene TRBV28; D is undetermined. V gave up 10 bases and J gave up 0 bases, with 12 bases separating them. Germline values: CDR1 MDHEN, CDR2 SYDVKM. This CDR3 has 13 residues. CDR3 loop: CAISRTVNTEAFF. The CDR3 DNA reads as TGTGCCATCTCAAGGACGGTGAACACTGAAGCTTTCTTT.

The V call is TRBV7-8, the J call TRBJ1-2, with 9 bases identical to TRBD1. The CDR3 sequence is 15 residues long. The germline gives CDR1 SGHVS, CDR2 FQNEAQ. Trimming took 3 bases from V and 6 from J; bases not matched to a gene: 8. The CDR3 reads CASSFTGGPRDGYTF. In DNA, the CDR3 is TGTGCCAGCAGCTTCACAGGGGGCCCGAGGGATGGCTACACCTTC.

J is TRBJ2-3 and V is TRBV18; TRBD2 might be the D (5 bases). The CDR3 is 17 residues long. Germline assignment: CDR1 KGHSH and CDR2 LQKENI. Trimming shortened V by 4 bases and J by 3 bases, and 20 bases separated the two germline ends. The CDR3 is CASSLSGPGVGTDTQYF. The CDR3, as DNA: TGTGCCAGCTCACTAAGCGGACCCGGTGTGGGTACAGATACGCAGTATTTT.

This clone has just a few counts. The chain has TRBV28 and TRBJ1-5; D is unresolved. CDR3 length: 12 residues. Per the germline V gene, CDR1 is MDHEN and CDR2 is SYDVKM. V shed 7 bases and J shed 9 bases, with 13 bases lying between them. The CDR3 nucleotides are TGTGCCAGCACCCTCCCCCGGGGGCCCCAGCATTTT. The encoded protein is CASTLPRGPQHF.

The gene calls are TRBV28 and TRBJ1-2; D is perhaps TRBD1 (6 bases). CDR3 size: 14 residues. With 8 bases removed from V and 0 bases from J, the gap between germline ends came to 13 bases. Germline V gene data show CDR1 as MDHEN and CDR2 as SYDVKM. In nucleotides, the CDR3 is TGTGCCAGCGGAACACAGGGTTCTAACTATGGCTACACCTTC. This codes for CASGTQGSNYGYTF.

The count of this clone is one. The CDR3 DNA follows: TGTGCCAGCAAAGGATGGCAGGACTCCTACGAGCAGTACTTC. Amino acid sequence: CASKGWQDSYEQYF. The V and J genes are TRBV27 and TRBJ2-7; D call uncertain. V was clipped by 7 bases and J by 0 bases, with 13 bases between them. The length of the CDR3 is 14 residues. Looked up from germline, CDR1 is MNHEY and CDR2 is SMNVEV (reference sequence).

J is TRBJ2-5 and V is TRBV7-8; D unclear. The CDR3 totals 12 residues. V lost 3 bases, J lost 5 bases, and 7 bases lay in between. The V gene's germline CDR1 is SGHVS and CDR2 FQNEAQ. The DNA for the CDR3 is TGTGCCAGCAGCTTGGCGTGGGAGACCCAGTACTTC. This encodes CASSLAWETQYF.

This clone was seen a single time. This chain connects TRBV4-1 to TRBJ2-3; 7 nucleotides agree with TRBD2. Germline trimming cut 2 bases from V and 0 bases from J; bases unmatched to any gene: 23. The CDR3 spans 22 residues. The V gene's germline CDR1 is MGHRA and CDR2 YSYEKL. The CDR3 DNA reads TGCGCCAGCAGCCAACCGCGTCTAACCCTAGCGGACCAAGGGGCTAGCACAGATACGCAGTATTTT. It encodes CASSQPRLTLADQGASTDTQYF.

This chain's CDR3 is CASSPISNTEAFF. CDR3 coding DNA: TGTGCCAGCAGCCCTATATCTAACACTGAAGCTTTCTTT. J is TRBJ1-1 and V is TRBV7-2; D is ambiguous. The CDR3 has 13 amino acids. Germline V gene lookup returns CDR1 SGHTA and CDR2 FQGNSA. Trimming left V 5 bases short and J 2 bases short, with 9 bases between.

V usage is TRBV6-1 and J usage is TRBJ1-5, with 7 bases fitting TRBD1. Germline V gene lookup returns CDR1 MNHNS and CDR2 SASEGT. The CDR3 covers 14 residues. Trimming cost V 4 bases and J 3 bases; bases outside gene matches: 3. The CDR3 nucleotides are TGTGCCAGCAGTGCGGGACAGAACAATCAGCCCCAGCATTTT. This gives the protein CASSAGQNNQPQHF.